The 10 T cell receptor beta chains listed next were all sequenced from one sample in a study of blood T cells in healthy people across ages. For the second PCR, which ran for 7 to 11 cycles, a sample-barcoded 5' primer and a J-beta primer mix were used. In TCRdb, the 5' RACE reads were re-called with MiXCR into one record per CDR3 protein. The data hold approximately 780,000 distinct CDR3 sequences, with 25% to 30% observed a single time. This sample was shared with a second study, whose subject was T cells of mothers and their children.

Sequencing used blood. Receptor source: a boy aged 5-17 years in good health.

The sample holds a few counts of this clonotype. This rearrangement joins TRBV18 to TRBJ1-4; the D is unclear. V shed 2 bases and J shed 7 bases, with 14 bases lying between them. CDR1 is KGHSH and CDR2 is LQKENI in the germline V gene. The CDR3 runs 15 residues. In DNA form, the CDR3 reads TGTGCCAGCTCACCAGCGCAGGAGTACGGTGAAAAACTGTTTTTT. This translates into CASSPAQEYGEKLFF.

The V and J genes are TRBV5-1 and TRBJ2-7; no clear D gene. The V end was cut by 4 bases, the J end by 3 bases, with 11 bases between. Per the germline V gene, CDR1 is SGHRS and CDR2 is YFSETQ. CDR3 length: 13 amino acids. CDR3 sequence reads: CASSPDGDYEQYF. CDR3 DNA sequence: TGCGCCAGCAGCCCGGACGGAGACTACGAGCAGTACTTC.

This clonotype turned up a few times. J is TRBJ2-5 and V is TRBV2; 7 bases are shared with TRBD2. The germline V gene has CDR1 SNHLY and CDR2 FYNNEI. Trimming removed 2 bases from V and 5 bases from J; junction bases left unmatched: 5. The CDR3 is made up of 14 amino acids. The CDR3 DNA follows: TGTGCCAGCAGTGAAAATAACGGGAGGGAGACCCAGTACTTC. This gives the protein CASSENNGRETQYF.

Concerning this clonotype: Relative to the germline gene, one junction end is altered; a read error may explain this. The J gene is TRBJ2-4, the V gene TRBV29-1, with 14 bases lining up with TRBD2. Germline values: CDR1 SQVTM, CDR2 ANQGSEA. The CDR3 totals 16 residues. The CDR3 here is CSVEEGLAGVGNIQHF. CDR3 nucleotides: TGCAGCGTTGAAGAGGGACTAGCGGGGGTGGGAAACATTCAGCACTTC.

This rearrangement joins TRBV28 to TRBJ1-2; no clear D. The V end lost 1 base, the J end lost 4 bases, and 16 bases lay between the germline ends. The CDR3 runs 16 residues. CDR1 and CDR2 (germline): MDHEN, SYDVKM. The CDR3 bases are TGTGCCAGCAGTTTATACACAGCCCCTTCAGGCTATGGCTACACCTTC. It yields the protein CASSLYTAPSGYGYTF.

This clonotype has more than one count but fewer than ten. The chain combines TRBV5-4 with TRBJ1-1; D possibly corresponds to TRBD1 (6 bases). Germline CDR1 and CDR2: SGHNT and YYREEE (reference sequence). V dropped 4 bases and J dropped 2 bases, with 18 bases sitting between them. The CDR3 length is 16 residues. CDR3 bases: TGTGCCAGCAGCAGAGATACAGGGTTGGTTAACACTGAAGCTTTCTTT. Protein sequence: CASSRDTGLVNTEAFF.

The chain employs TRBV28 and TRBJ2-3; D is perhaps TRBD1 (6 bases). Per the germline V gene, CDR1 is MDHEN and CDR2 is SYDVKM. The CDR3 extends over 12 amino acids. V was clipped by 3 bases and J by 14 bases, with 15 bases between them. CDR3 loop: CASSFSGDGSYF. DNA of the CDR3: TGTGCCAGCAGTTTTTCAGGGGATGGTTCGTATTTT.

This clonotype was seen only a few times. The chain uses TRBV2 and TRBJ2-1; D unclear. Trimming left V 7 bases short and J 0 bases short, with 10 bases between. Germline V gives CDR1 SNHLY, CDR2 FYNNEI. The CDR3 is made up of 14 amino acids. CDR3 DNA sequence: TGTGCCAGCAAGAAGGAGAGCTCCTACAATGAGCAGTTCTTC. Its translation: CASKKESSYNEQFF.

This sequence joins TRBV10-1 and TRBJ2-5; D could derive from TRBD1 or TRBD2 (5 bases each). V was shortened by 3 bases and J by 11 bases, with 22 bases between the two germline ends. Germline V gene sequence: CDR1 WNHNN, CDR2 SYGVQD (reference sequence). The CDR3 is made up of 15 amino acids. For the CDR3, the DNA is TGCGCCAGCAGTGACCCCGGAAAGGGGACCTATGAGCAGTACTTC. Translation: CASSDPGKGTYEQYF.

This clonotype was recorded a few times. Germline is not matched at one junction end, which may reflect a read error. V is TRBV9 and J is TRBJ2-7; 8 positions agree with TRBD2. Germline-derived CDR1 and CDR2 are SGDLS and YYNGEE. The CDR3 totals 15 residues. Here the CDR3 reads CASSVASSGYYGQYF. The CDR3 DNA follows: TGTGCCAGCAGCGTCGCTTCTAGCGGGTACTACGGGCAGTACTTC.